One and the same sample provided the 32 T cell receptor beta chains below, sequenced in a study of blood T cells in healthy people across ages. Combining a sample-barcoded 5' primer with a J-beta primer mix, a second PCR ran for roughly 6 to 11 cycles. TCRdb processed the 5' RACE reads anew with MiXCR; each CDR3 protein has one entry. The sample lists about 590,000 distinct CDR3 sequences, about 30% seen once, with approximately 14% in the top ten. The sequenced material came from blood. The receptor set was obtained from a woman of 80 years or more in good health.

Many counts were recorded for this clonotype. V and J are TRBV20-1 and TRBJ2-5; D is possibly TRBD2 (6 bases). CDR1 and CDR2 (germline): DFQATT, SNEGSKA (reference sequence). V was cut by 4 bases and J by 4 bases, with 16 bases left in between. This CDR3 has 14 residues. The DNA of the CDR3 is TGCAGTGCTAATTTCCGGAGGGCCGGAGAGACCCAGTACTTC. It codes for CSANFRRAGETQYF.

The V and J genes are TRBV7-9 and TRBJ1-1; a weak D match, TRBD1 (5 bases). Germline V gene lookup returns CDR1 SEHNR and CDR2 FQNEAQ (reference sequence). The V end lost 5 bases, the J end lost 7 bases, and 14 bases lay between the germline ends. The CDR3 consists of 13 residues. The CDR3 sequence: CASSRDRGHEAFF. CDR3 coding DNA: TGTGCCAGCAGCAGGGACCGCGGCCATGAAGCTTTCTTT. The full variable domain, with the rest looked up from reference TRBV7-9 and TRBJ1-1, is DTGVSQNPRHKITKRGQNVTFRCDPISEHNRLYWYRQTLGQGPEFLTYFQNEAQLEKSRLLSDRFSAERPKGSFSTLEIQRTEQGDSAMYLCASSRDRGHEAFFGQGTRLTVV.

A single count supports this clonotype. A much larger clone differs by one base, so this may be a read error. The chain combines TRBV24-1 with TRBJ1-5; D gene uncertain. Germline V lookup: CDR1 KGHDR, CDR2 SFDVKD. The CDR3 covers 13 residues. The CDR3 is CAASDSGNQPQHF. The CDR3 DNA reads TGTGCCGCCAGTGATTCAGGCAATCAGCCCCAGCATTTT.

Many counts were recorded for this clonotype. The gene calls are TRBV6-2 or TRBV6-3 and TRBJ2-5; TRBD2 agrees at 7 bases. Germline values: CDR1 MNHEY, CDR2 SVGEGT. With V trimmed by 6 bases and J by 6 bases, 7 bases remained unmatched. CDR3 size: 13 residues. CDR3: CASRTTAGQTQYF. As DNA, the CDR3 is TGTGCCAGCAGGACGACAGCGGGACAGACCCAGTACTTC.

V usage is TRBV12-3 or TRBV12-4 and J usage is TRBJ2-5; possibly TRBD1 for D (6 bases). Trimming took off 5 bases at V and 7 bases at J, with 17 bases between the two ends. The CDR3 runs 14 residues. CDR3 sequence (DNA): TGTGCCAGCAGTCCGGGGACACCACAGGGGACCCAGTACTTC. Protein: CASSPGTPQGTQYF.

The genes are TRBV12-3 or TRBV12-4 and TRBJ2-2; 7 bases are shared with TRBD2. CDR3 length equals 15 residues. The V segment lost 1 base and the J segment 4 bases; nucleotides outside the gene matches: 3. CDR3 amino acids: CASSLVAGGTGELFF. The DNA of the CDR3 is TGTGCCAGCAGTTTAGTAGCGGGCGGCACCGGGGAGCTGTTTTTT.

This clonotype was detected ten times or more. This sequence joins TRBV27 and TRBJ1-5, with 7 bases fitting TRBD1. CDR3 size: 17 residues. The germline V gene encodes CDR1 MNHEY and CDR2 SMNVEV (reference sequence). After removal of 5 bases from V and 0 bases from J, the junction contained 10 bases not matched to a gene. CDR3 nucleotide sequence: TGTGCCAGCAGTGACAGGGACGCCCTTTATAGCAATCAGCCCCAGCATTTT. Its translation is CASSDRDALYSNQPQHF.

A word on this clonotype: This clone may be a read error of a much larger clone one base away. The chain has TRBV10-3 and TRBJ2-5; D not resolved. The last part of the DNA fits TRBJ2-7 better; the J call may be wrong. This CDR3 region has 14 residues. Germline V gene sequence: CDR1 ENHRY, CDR2 SYGVKD. The CDR3 DNA reads TGTGCCATCAGGGAGTGGGCCGAGACCTACGAGCAGTACTTC. Protein sequence: CAIREWAETYEQYF.

A few counts support this clonotype. The rearrangement uses TRBV20-1 and TRBJ1-3; possibly TRBD1 for D (5 bases). V lost 5 bases and J 2 bases, leaving 13 bases between the germline ends. The CDR3 contains 14 residues. Germline CDR1 is DFQATT and CDR2 is SNEGSKA (reference sequence). CDR3 sequence: CSAQQVLTGNTIYF. The CDR3 DNA reads as TGCAGTGCTCAACAGGTTTTAACTGGAAACACCATATATTTT.

This clonotype was counted at least ten times. The gene calls are TRBV20-1 and TRBJ1-1, with 7 bases identical to TRBD1. With V trimmed by 6 bases and J by 5 bases, 9 bases remained unmatched. From germline, CDR1 is DFQATT and CDR2 SNEGSKA (reference sequence). The CDR3 totals 13 residues. The CDR3 reads CSANRGSRTEAFF. The CDR3 DNA reads TGCAGTGCCAACAGGGGATCGCGGACTGAAGCTTTCTTT.

The rearrangement uses TRBV5-1 and TRBJ2-3; no clear D. The CDR3 extends over 15 amino acids. V lost 4 bases and J lost 4, with 16 bases in between. The germline V gene has CDR1 SGHRS and CDR2 YFSETQ. The CDR3 bases are TGCGCCAGCAGCCCTGGTTATGCAAGGGCAGATACGCAGTATTTT. This codes for CASSPGYARADTQYF.

This clonotype was detected only a few times. The chain links TRBV18 to TRBJ1-4, with TRBD1 identical over 7 bases. V lost 3 bases and J lost 7; bases outside the gene matches: 8. Germline-derived CDR1 and CDR2 are KGHSH and LQKENI. The CDR3 sequence is 15 residues long. This CDR3 reads CASSPLTGDGEKLFF. The CDR3 bases are TGTGCCAGCTCACCTCTAACAGGGGACGGTGAAAAACTGTTTTTT.

The chain links TRBV29-1 to TRBJ2-5; 7 nucleotides line up with TRBD2. The CDR3 loop spans 13 amino acids. The trim removed 5 bases at V and 2 bases at J, leaving 5 bases unmatched. Germline V gives CDR1 SQVTM, CDR2 ANQGSEA. The DNA for the CDR3 is TGCAGCGTTCGCCGGGGGGTACAAGAGACCCAGTACTTC. This gives the protein CSVRRGVQETQYF.

Ten or more counts support this clonotype. The chain recombines TRBV28 with TRBJ2-5; 10 nucleotides align to TRBD2. Losses at the gene ends were 2 bases for V and 11 bases for J; bases not matched to a gene: 2. Per the germline V gene, CDR1 is MDHEN and CDR2 is SYDVKM. The CDR3 sequence is 12 residues long. The CDR3 is CASSLLAGEQYF. The CDR3, as DNA: TGTGCCAGCAGTTTACTAGCGGGGGAGCAGTACTTC.

This clonotype was picked up a small number of times. This may stem from a read error, because a much larger clone lies one nucleotide away. The rearrangement uses TRBV20-1 and TRBJ2-5; TRBD1 or TRBD2 may be the D gene (5 bases each). This CDR3 spans 13 amino acids. CDR1 is DFQATT and CDR2 is SNEGSKA in the germline V gene (reference sequence). Trimming took off 5 bases at V and 5 bases at J, with 15 bases between the two ends. Here the CDR3 DNA reads TGCAGTGCTTACACCGGGGCAGCCGAGACCCAGTACTTC. As protein: CSAYTGAAETQYF.

This sequence joins TRBV28 and TRBJ2-5, with D unclear. CDR1 MDHEN and CDR2 SYDVKM come from the germline V gene. Between the trimmed V and J ends, which lost 10 bases and 2 bases, there was a span of 14 bases. CDR3 length: 13 amino acids. The CDR3: CANSLWAQETQYF. The CDR3 nucleotides read TGTGCCAACAGCCTCTGGGCTCAAGAGACCCAGTACTTC.

This chain uses TRBV7-9 with TRBJ2-5; D is unclear. The CDR3 is 14 amino acids. Trimming shortened V by 1 base and J by 5 bases, and 11 bases separated the two germline ends. The germline CDR1 and CDR2 sequences are SEHNR and FQNEAQ (reference sequence). CDR3 sequence: CASSLEVKLETQYF. The CDR3 DNA follows: TGTGCCAGCAGCTTAGAAGTAAAGTTGGAGACCCAGTACTTC. The full variable domain, in which reference TRBV7-9 and TRBJ2-5 provide the parts outside the CDR3, is DTGVSQNPRHKITKRGQNVTFRCDPISEHNRLYWYRQTLGQGPEFLTYFQNEAQLEKSRLLSDRFSAERPKGSFSTLEIQRTEQGDSAMYLCASSLEVKLETQYFGPGTRLLVL.

This clonotype was detected a few times. The chain uses TRBV19 and TRBJ2-1, with D possibly TRBD2 on 5 matching bases. The V end was cut by 6 bases, the J end by 8 bases, with 14 bases between. CDR1 and CDR2 (germline): LNHDA, SQIVND (reference sequence). This CDR3 spans 13 amino acids. CDR3 loop: CASSRAPGYEQFF. The CDR3, as DNA: TGTGCCAGTAGCCGCGCCCCGGGGTATGAGCAGTTCTTC.

This clonotype was picked up many times. The chain combines TRBV12-3 or TRBV12-4 with TRBJ2-1; D may be TRBD2 (6 bases). Trimming removed 6 bases from V and 12 bases from J, with 18 bases in between. The CDR3 is made up of 13 amino acids. The CDR3 nucleotides read TGTGCCAGCAGCCTCCACTCGGGCGGGGCGCAGTTCTTC. It yields the protein CASSLHSGGAQFF.

This clonotype occurred many times. The rearrangement links TRBV6-5 to TRBJ2-1, with TRBD2 matching 13 bases. CDR1 MNHEY and CDR2 SVGAGI come from the germline V gene. CDR3 length equals 15 residues. J lost 8 bases, V lost 6 bases, and 7 bases had no gene match. The CDR3, as DNA: TGTGCCAGCAGACGTGGGACTAGCGGGGTATATGAGCAGTTCTTC. It codes for CASRRGTSGVYEQFF.

In this sample, this clonotype turned up a few times. This clone may be a read error of a much larger clone one base away. J is TRBJ2-3 and V is TRBV7-2; 9 bases are shared with TRBD1. Looked up from germline, CDR1 is SGHTA and CDR2 is FQGNSA. V trimming: 1 base; J trimming: 13 bases; junction bases outside the gene matches: 6. This CDR3 contains 13 residues. CDR3 in DNA: TGTGCCAGCAGCTTAGGCGTGACAGGGGGGAAGTATTTT. This sequence encodes CASSLGVTGGKYF.

This clonotype was counted only a few times. The chain carries TRBV6-5 and TRBJ2-5, with 8 positions matching TRBD1. TRBJ2-7 matches the DNA end more closely, so the J call is doubtful. The CDR3 consists of 15 residues. From germline, CDR1 is MNHEY and CDR2 SVGAGI. CDR3 region: CASSYSRTGTYEQYF. CDR3 nucleotide sequence: TGTGCCAGCAGTTACTCAAGGACAGGGACATACGAGCAGTACTTC.

This clonotype was found once. An end of the junction differs from the germline gene, which may be a read error. V usage is TRBV5-1 and J usage is TRBJ1-1; D is perhaps TRBD1 (6 bases). This CDR3 has 16 amino acids. Germline V gives CDR1 SGHRS, CDR2 YFSETQ. The CDR3 loop reads CASVAYSGADGTEAFF. DNA for the CDR3: TGTGCCAGCGTAGCCTACTCAGGGGCAGATGGCACTGAAGCTTTCTTT.

The chain recombines TRBV7-8 with TRBJ1-2, with TRBD1 matching over 7 bases. Unmatched junction bases numbered 6, after V lost 1 base and J lost 10 bases. CDR3 size: 13 residues. Germline V gene data show CDR1 as SGHVS and CDR2 as FQNEAQ. The DNA for the CDR3 is TGTGCCAGCAGCTTAGAAACAGGGGAGGACTACACCTTC. It translates to CASSLETGEDYTF.

In this sample, this clonotype turned up a few times. This chain joins TRBV3-1 and TRBJ1-5; D remains ambiguous. This CDR3 contains 13 residues. V dropped 4 bases and J dropped 11 bases, with 15 bases sitting between them. In germline, CDR1 is LGHDT, CDR2 YNNKEL (reference sequence). The CDR3 nucleotides are TGTGCCAGCAGCCCCTCGGCTACGAAGGCCCAGCATTTT. Residues: CASSPSATKAQHF.

The rearrangement links TRBV6-2 or TRBV6-3 to TRBJ2-3, with 7 bases matching TRBD2. Germline-derived CDR1 and CDR2 are MNHEY and SVGEGT. The CDR3 contains 19 residues. J gave up 6 bases and V 6 bases, and 24 bases lay outside the gene matches. This chain's CDR3 is CASRTFPGRREGRLDTQYF. The CDR3 DNA follows: TGTGCCAGCAGAACCTTCCCGGGACGGAGGGAGGGGAGGTTGGATACGCAGTATTTT.

In this sample, this clonotype turned up many times. The chain carries TRBV6-5 and TRBJ2-5; perhaps TRBD2 as D (6 bases). Germline loops: CDR1 MNHEY, CDR2 SVGAGI. V lost 8 bases to trimming and J lost 5 bases, with 18 bases between them. This CDR3 spans 14 amino acids. CDR3 coding DNA: TGTGCCAGCCCGTCCCGAGGAGGGCGTGAGACCCAGTACTTC. Amino acids: CASPSRGGRETQYF.

This chain joins TRBV5-1 and TRBJ1-1; a weak D match, TRBD1 (6 bases). Germline values: CDR1 SGHRS, CDR2 YFSETQ. The CDR3 has 14 amino acids. V lost 3 bases to trimming and J lost 3 bases, with 12 bases between them. CDR3: CASSWGALDTEAFF. The CDR3 DNA reads as TGCGCCAGCAGCTGGGGGGCGCTGGACACTGAAGCTTTCTTT.

This clonotype was picked up many times. The V call is TRBV5-1, the J call TRBJ1-2; 7 nucleotides match TRBD1. J gave up 8 bases and V 7 bases, and 11 bases lay outside the gene matches. The germline V gene encodes CDR1 SGHRS and CDR2 YFSETQ. This CDR3 spans 13 amino acids. The CDR3: CASQRDSLSGYTF. CDR3 in DNA: TGCGCCAGCCAGCGGGACAGCCTTTCGGGCTACACCTTC.

In this sample, this clonotype turned up many times. The chain couples TRBV6-2 or TRBV6-3 to TRBJ1-1; 10 bases are shared with TRBD1. The V gene end was trimmed by 6 bases and the J gene end by 7 bases; junction bases not matched to a gene: 5. The CDR3 length is 13 residues. CDR1 and CDR2 (germline): MNHEY, SVGEGT. DNA of the CDR3: TGTGCCAGCAGGCCGGACAGGGGGAATGAAGCTTTCTTT. It translates to CASRPDRGNEAFF.

This clonotype was detected ten times or more. J is TRBJ2-2 and V is TRBV4-3, with D possibly being TRBD1 (6 bases). Trimming left V 0 bases short and J 5 bases short, with 10 bases between. This CDR3 comprises 15 residues. CDR1 and CDR2 from the germline V gene are LGHNA and YSLEER. CDR3 bases: TGCGCCAGCAGCCAAGAAATACAGGGTACCGGGGAGCTGTTTTTT. Protein product: CASSQEIQGTGELFF.

A remark on this clonotype: A read error may explain this, as a much larger clone is one base away. This chain uses TRBV19 with TRBJ2-1; TRBD2 matches 7 bases. The germline V gene has CDR1 LNHDA and CDR2 SQIVND (reference sequence). The CDR3 consists of 16 residues. The V segment lost 1 base and the J segment 5 bases; nucleotides outside the gene matches: 8. CDR3 sequence (DNA): TGTGCCAGTAGTATAGTGGGAGCGGGGTCCGACAATGAGCAGTTCTTC. It translates to CASSIVGAGSDNEQFF. Using reference TRBV19 and TRBJ2-1 for the parts outside the CDR3, the full variable domain is DGGITQSPKYLFRKEGQNVTLSCEQNLNHDAMYWYRQDPGQGLRLIYYSQIVNDFQKGDIAEGYSVSREKKESFPLTVTSAQKNPTAFYLCASSIVGAGSDNEQFFGPGTRLTVL.